These T cell receptor beta chains were read from a single sample in a study of CD8 T cells in ankylosing spondylitis. TCRdb redid the calling of the 5' RACE reads with MiXCR, one entry per CDR3 protein. The sample holds about 130,000 distinct CDR3 sequences; roughly 15% are singletons and the top ten take about 2.7%. Sequencing was carried out using blood, either unsorted or a sorted T cell fraction (not recorded which). These receptors were collected from a female donor with ankylosing spondylitis or in good health (not recorded which). Both conserved end residues are part of each CDR3. Fields, in order: J gene, D gene, V gene, clone size, CDR3 DNA, CDR3 protein. A D gene is named only where the DNA matches it firmly. Clone size appears in some rows only: once, few, many, or a class for an expanded clone.

j_call: TRBJ1-3; d_call: NA; v_call: TRBV18; clone_size: few; cdr3_nt: TGTGCCAGCTCACCACCTGGAAACACCATATATTTT; cdr3_aa: CASSPPGNTIYF
j_call: TRBJ2-3; d_call: NA; v_call: TRBV5-1; clone_size: NA; cdr3_nt: TGCGCCAGCAGCCTGGAGGGCGGGGCAGATACGCAGTATTTT; cdr3_aa: CASSLEGGADTQYF
j_call: TRBJ2-1; d_call: NA; v_call: TRBV19; clone_size: few; cdr3_nt: TGTGCCAGTAGCTTTGGCGTCATCTCCTACAATGAGCAGTTCTTC; cdr3_aa: CASSFGVISYNEQFF
j_call: TRBJ2-3; d_call: NA; v_call: TRBV5-1; clone_size: few; cdr3_nt: TGCGCCAGCAGCTTCCAGGGGACCCCAGATACGCAGTATTTT; cdr3_aa: CASSFQGTPDTQYF
j_call: TRBJ2-3; d_call: NA; v_call: TRBV27; clone_size: NA; cdr3_nt: TGTGCCAGCAGTTTACCCGGCACAGATACGCAGTATTTT; cdr3_aa: CASSLPGTDTQYF
j_call: TRBJ2-1; d_call: NA; v_call: TRBV24-1; clone_size: few; cdr3_nt: TGTGCCACCAGTGGCACAGGCTCCTACAATGAGCAGTTCTTC; cdr3_aa: CATSGTGSYNEQFF
j_call: TRBJ2-7; d_call: NA; v_call: TRBV5-1; clone_size: many; cdr3_nt: TGCGCCAGCAGCTTGGAACCCTCACCCCACGAGCAGTACTTC; cdr3_aa: CASSLEPSPHEQYF
j_call: TRBJ2-1; d_call: TRBD1; v_call: TRBV6-2/TRBV6-3; clone_size: many; cdr3_nt: TGTGCCAGCAGCGACCCCACCCCTCGACAGGGTACCTACAATGAGCAGTTCTTC; cdr3_aa: CASSDPTPRQGTYNEQFF
j_call: TRBJ1-2; d_call: NA; v_call: TRBV5-1; clone_size: NA; cdr3_nt: TGCGCCAGCAGCTTAGCTGACCTCAGCTATGGCTACACCTTC; cdr3_aa: CASSLADLSYGYTF
j_call: TRBJ1-5; d_call: NA; v_call: TRBV20-1; clone_size: many; cdr3_nt: TGCAGTGCTAGCCGTGATGATTATAGCAATCAGCCCCAGCATTTT; cdr3_aa: CSASRDDYSNQPQHF
j_call: TRBJ2-2; d_call: TRBD2; v_call: TRBV2; clone_size: few; cdr3_nt: TGTGCCAGCAGAAAACTAGCGGGAGGGACCGGGGAGCTGTTTTTT; cdr3_aa: CASRKLAGGTGELFF
j_call: TRBJ2-1; d_call: NA; v_call: TRBV5-1; clone_size: many; cdr3_nt: TGCGCCAGCAGCTTGGGGTCGGCGACCTACAATGAGCAGTTCTTC; cdr3_aa: CASSLGSATYNEQFF
j_call: TRBJ2-7; d_call: TRBD2; v_call: TRBV5-1; clone_size: NA; cdr3_nt: TGCGCCAGCAGCCCCGTAGCGGGAGCAAACGAGCAGTACTTC; cdr3_aa: CASSPVAGANEQYF
j_call: TRBJ2-3; d_call: NA; v_call: TRBV7-2; clone_size: NA; cdr3_nt: TGTGCCAGCACCCAGGGGAGGATCCGCACAGATACGCAGTATTTT; cdr3_aa: CASTQGRIRTDTQYF
j_call: TRBJ1-1; d_call: NA; v_call: TRBV12-3/TRBV12-4; clone_size: NA; cdr3_nt: TGTGCCAGCAGTTTAGGGGCCTCGATGAACACTGAAGCTTTCTTT; cdr3_aa: CASSLGASMNTEAFF
j_call: TRBJ2-3; d_call: NA; v_call: TRBV7-7; clone_size: many; cdr3_nt: TGTGCTAGCAGCTTGGACGGGAGCACAGATACGCAGTATTTT; cdr3_aa: CASSLDGSTDTQYF
j_call: TRBJ2-1; d_call: NA; v_call: TRBV25-1; clone_size: few; cdr3_nt: TGTGCCAGCAGTGAAACGGGACTTACCTCTTTGAGCTCCTACAATGAGCAGTTCTTC; cdr3_aa: CASSETGLTSLSSYNEQFF
j_call: TRBJ1-5; d_call: NA; v_call: TRBV20-1; clone_size: few; cdr3_nt: TGCAGTGCTTTGAGACAGAATAGCAATCAGCCCCAGCATTTT; cdr3_aa: CSALRQNSNQPQHF
j_call: TRBJ2-7; d_call: TRBD2; v_call: TRBV12-3/TRBV12-4; clone_size: many; cdr3_nt: TGTGCCAGCAGTTTCGCTAGCGGGGAGGCTTACGAGCAGTACTTC; cdr3_aa: CASSFASGEAYEQYF
j_call: TRBJ1-5; d_call: NA; v_call: TRBV20-1; clone_size: few; cdr3_nt: TGCAGTGCTAGAGCCGGGGTCGAGGGATCGATGGTCGGTAGCAATCAGCCCCAGCATTTT; cdr3_aa: CSARAGVEGSMVGSNQPQHF
j_call: TRBJ2-2; d_call: NA; v_call: TRBV19; clone_size: NA; cdr3_nt: TGTGCCAGTAGTATTGGACGCACTCTCGCCGGGGAGCTGTTTTTT; cdr3_aa: CASSIGRTLAGELFF
j_call: TRBJ2-3; d_call: TRBD2; v_call: TRBV14; clone_size: few; cdr3_nt: TGTGCCAGCAGCCAAGTGGGCGGGAGCAAAGATACGCAGTATTTT; cdr3_aa: CASSQVGGSKDTQYF
j_call: TRBJ1-1; d_call: NA; v_call: TRBV10-1; clone_size: medium-sized; cdr3_nt: TGCGCCAGCAGTGCCGGGTTCGGCACTGAAGCTTTCTTT; cdr3_aa: CASSAGFGTEAFF
j_call: TRBJ2-3; d_call: TRBD2; v_call: TRBV9; clone_size: many; cdr3_nt: TGTGCCAGCAGCGTAGGACTAGCGGGAGGACGAGATACGCAGTATTTT; cdr3_aa: CASSVGLAGGRDTQYF
j_call: TRBJ2-7; d_call: TRBD2; v_call: TRBV3-1; clone_size: many; cdr3_nt: TGTGCCAGCAGCCGCCTCGGACTAGCGGGAGCGAAGGGGAACTACGAGCAGTACTTC; cdr3_aa: CASSRLGLAGAKGNYEQYF
j_call: TRBJ1-3; d_call: NA; v_call: TRBV9; clone_size: few; cdr3_nt: TGTGCCAGCAGCGTAGAACTGGGACACACCATATATTTT; cdr3_aa: CASSVELGHTIYF
j_call: TRBJ2-1; d_call: NA; v_call: TRBV5-1; clone_size: few; cdr3_nt: TGCGCCAGCAGCTTCGGAGGGAGCTCCTACAATGAGCAGTTCTTC; cdr3_aa: CASSFGGSSYNEQFF
j_call: TRBJ2-7; d_call: NA; v_call: TRBV20-1; clone_size: NA; cdr3_nt: TGCAGTGCTAGTCTATCAAACTCCTACGAGCAGTACTTC; cdr3_aa: CSASLSNSYEQYF
j_call: TRBJ1-2; d_call: TRBD1; v_call: TRBV10-2; clone_size: few; cdr3_nt: TGCGCCAGCAGTGAGCCGAGAGAACAGGGGGCGCTTCATGGCTACACCTTC; cdr3_aa: CASSEPREQGALHGYTF
j_call: TRBJ2-5; d_call: TRBD2; v_call: TRBV5-6; clone_size: few; cdr3_nt: TGTGCCAGCAGCTTCCCCCCTGCGGGGGGGCGAGAGACCCAGTACTTC; cdr3_aa: CASSFPPAGGRETQYF
j_call: TRBJ2-3; d_call: NA; v_call: TRBV10-3; clone_size: many; cdr3_nt: TGTGCCATCAGTGAGTCCCGTAGCACAGATACGCAGTATTTT; cdr3_aa: CAISESRSTDTQYF
j_call: TRBJ2-1; d_call: NA; v_call: TRBV4-2; clone_size: NA; cdr3_nt: TGTGCCAGCAGCCGAATGCACAGGGTCGGGGTTTGGGGCAATGAGCAGTTCTTC; cdr3_aa: CASSRMHRVGVWGNEQFF
j_call: TRBJ1-1; d_call: NA; v_call: TRBV5-1; clone_size: NA; cdr3_nt: TGCGCCAGCAGCACCTGGACAGCCGGGACTGAAGCTTTCTTT; cdr3_aa: CASSTWTAGTEAFF
j_call: TRBJ2-5; d_call: NA; v_call: TRBV20-1; clone_size: many; cdr3_nt: TGCAGTGCTAGAGTGCCGAGTGGGGAGACCCAGTACTTC; cdr3_aa: CSARVPSGETQYF
j_call: TRBJ1-3; d_call: NA; v_call: TRBV5-1; clone_size: many; cdr3_nt: TGCGCCAGCAGCTTGTCGGACAACTCTGGAAACACCATATATTTT; cdr3_aa: CASSLSDNSGNTIYF
j_call: TRBJ1-5; d_call: NA; v_call: TRBV5-1; clone_size: many; cdr3_nt: TGCGCCAGCAGCCCTCGAGGGGATCAGCCCCAGCATTTT; cdr3_aa: CASSPRGDQPQHF
j_call: TRBJ2-7; d_call: TRBD1; v_call: TRBV2; clone_size: NA; cdr3_nt: TGTGCCAGCAGTGAATCGGACAGGGGATACGAGCAGTACTTC; cdr3_aa: CASSESDRGYEQYF